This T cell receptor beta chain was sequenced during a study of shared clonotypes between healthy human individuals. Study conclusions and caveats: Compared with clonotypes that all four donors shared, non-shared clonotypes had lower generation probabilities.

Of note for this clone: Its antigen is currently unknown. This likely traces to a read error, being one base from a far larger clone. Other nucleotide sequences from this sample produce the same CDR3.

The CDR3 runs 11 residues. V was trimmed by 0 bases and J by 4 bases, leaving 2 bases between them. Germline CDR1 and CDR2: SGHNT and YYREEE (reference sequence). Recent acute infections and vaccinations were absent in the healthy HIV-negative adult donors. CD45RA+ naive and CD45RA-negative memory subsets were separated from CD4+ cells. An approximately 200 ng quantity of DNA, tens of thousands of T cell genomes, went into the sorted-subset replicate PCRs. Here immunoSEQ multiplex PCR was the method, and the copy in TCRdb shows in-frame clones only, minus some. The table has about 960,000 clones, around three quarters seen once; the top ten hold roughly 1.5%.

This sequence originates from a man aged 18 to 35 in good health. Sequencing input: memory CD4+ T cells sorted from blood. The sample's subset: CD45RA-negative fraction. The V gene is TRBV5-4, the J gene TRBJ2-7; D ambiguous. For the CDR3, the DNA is TGTGCCAGCAGCTTGGGATACGAGCAGTACTTC. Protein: CASSLGYEQYF.